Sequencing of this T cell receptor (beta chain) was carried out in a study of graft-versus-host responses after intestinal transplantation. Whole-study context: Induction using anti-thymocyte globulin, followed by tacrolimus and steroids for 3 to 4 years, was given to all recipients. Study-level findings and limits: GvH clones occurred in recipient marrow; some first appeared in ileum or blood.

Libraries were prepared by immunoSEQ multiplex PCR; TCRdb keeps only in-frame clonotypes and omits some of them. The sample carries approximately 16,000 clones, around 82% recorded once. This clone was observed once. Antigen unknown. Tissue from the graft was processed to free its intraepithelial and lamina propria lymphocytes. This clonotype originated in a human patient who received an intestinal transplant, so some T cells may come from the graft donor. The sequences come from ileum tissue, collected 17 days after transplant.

This CDR3 reads CASSLEGGADTQYF. In nucleotides, the CDR3 is TGCGCCAGCAGCTTGGAAGGGGGCGCAGATACGCAGTATTTT. This chain joins TRBV5-1 and TRBJ2-3; 7 nucleotides match TRBD1. The CDR3 runs to 14 residues. Losses at the gene ends were 0 bases for V and 4 bases for J; bases not matched to a gene: 2. The V gene's germline CDR1 is SGHRS and CDR2 YFSETQ.